The text below deals with one T cell receptor (beta chain). The target of this receptor is not known. The library was generated by the immunoSEQ multiplex PCR assay. For the multiplex PCR, a mixture combining 60 forward primers for TCR Vbeta segments and 13 reverse primers for TCR Jbeta segments was used. The CDR3 region of rearranged TCR beta genes was amplified from genomic DNA by a multiplex PCR assay. The Illumina HiSeq System was used to sequence the amplified TCR beta libraries as 87-base-pair reads. Under the source paper's analysis protocol: A later analysis tallied approximately 87 million unique TCR beta chains across the approximately 670 repertoires, and around 9.9 million of those chains were shared by two or more donors. A nearest-neighbor algorithm error-corrected the raw reads and collapsed the reads into unique sequences, merging closely related sequences to remove PCR and sequencing errors. Alignment of CDR3 sequences to IMGT reference sequences was used to assign V, D and J gene segments. For a sequence to be retained, a match of at least six nucleotides was required to both a V gene segment and a J gene segment. A rearrangement was called productive if the CDR3 had no stop codons and remained in frame with V and J, and every other rearrangement was called non-productive. Following IMGT convention, CDR3 was defined as the stretch from the second conserved V-encoded cysteine up to the conserved J-encoded phenylalanine. In an earlier analysis of around 540 of the donors, sequences lacking an unambiguous match to a single V gene segment were excluded. An earlier analysis of 587 of the donors classified V segments as functional when productive rearrangements were above 56.7% and as segregating when the standard deviation between donors was above 5%. A statistical classification framework was developed to diagnose cytomegalovirus status using the catalog of TCR beta chain sequences. V and J gene assignment, in a later analysis, came from comparing TCR nucleotide sequences with IMGT/GENE-DB human TR gene sequences. Using the TCRdist pipeline, a later analysis assigned CDR3 sequences along with most-parsimonious VDJ recombination scenarios. In a later analysis, each TCR beta chain was defined by its CDR3 amino acid sequence together with its V-gene family, and reads lacking a unique V-gene family were excluded. As a way to deal with suspected cross-contamination and a sequencing artifact, a later analysis dropped hundreds of nucleotide sequences that were highly shared and had low generation probability. In a later analysis, a clonal expansion index for each public chain was calculated from normalized within-repertoire ranks of inferred template counts. A later analysis computed generation probabilities with a VDJ recombination model fitted to out-of-frame rearrangements, and checked the results against IGoR. In a later analysis, hypergeometric tests were used to score TCR-TCR, TCR-HLA and TCR-CMV co-occurrence, with a repertoire-size bias correction applied to TCR pairs. False discovery rates were estimated in a later analysis by permuting HLA or CMV assignments 20 times. A later analysis grouped co-occurring TCRs with DBSCAN, adding TCRdist sequence similarity when clustering within HLA-allele-positive subsets. For co-occurrence clustering, repertoires with fewer than 30,000 or more than 120,000 public chains were excluded, along with five repertoires with anomalous nucleotide sharing. What TCRdb holds here is the immuneACCESS table cut down to in-frame rearrangements. Part of the clones is not present; checked against another copy, under half of the missing clones reflect an unresolved V gene, and the others are unexplained. V and J calls and clone size are given by that table; D and trimming were obtained from the DNA. The sample's own table lists roughly 120,000 clones. In total, the top ten clones hold 2.5% to 3% of the sample.

These data are taken from a study of cytomegalovirus exposure and HLA in healthy donors (TCRdb year 2017). For context, the study as a whole: An earlier analysis of about 560 of the donors reported 276 Gb of sequence data and 117 million unique TCR beta sequences obtained from around 170 million T cells. Across approximately 400 genotyped donors of the cohort, an average of approximately 200,000 unique TCR beta nucleotide sequences per donor were sequenced, and approximately 19% of those sequences were non-productive. The study was designed to test whether signatures of past pathogen exposure could be identified by cataloging public T cell receptors. A separate validation cohort of roughly 130 different subjects was used in addition to the approximately 700-subject first cohort. A later genetic analysis used genome-wide SNP genotypes for about 65% of the 666 donors, treating that subset as a discovery cohort. Five DR-DQ haplotypes were treated as single units for association and clustering because of strong linkage in the cohort. In a later analysis, previously published TCR beta repertoires from 666 donors were re-analyzed and high-resolution HLA genotyping was added so that TCR occurrence patterns could be studied. The number of typed donors differed by locus: 629-630 for A, B, C, DRB1 and DQB1; some 500 for DQA1; around 610 for DPA1; and about 450 for DPB1. Using immunosequencing, the study profiled T cell repertoires from around 670 subjects and related those repertoires to cytomegalovirus serostatus. An early release covering roughly 580 HLA-typed donors comprised about 300 gigabases of sequencing data and 85 million or so unique TCR sequences. Every discovery cohort repertoire had been produced on one sequencing platform. Both class I and class II loci were covered by HLA typing, at four-digit resolution. Among the approximately 400 genotyped donors, around 79% belonged to the genetic ancestry cluster associated with self-reported Caucasian donors. In an earlier analysis of roughly 600 of the donors, high-throughput TCR beta sequencing was used to judge whether each TCR beta V gene segment behaved as functional or pseudogenic. Donor age, sex, ethnicity and CMV serostatus were compiled alongside the repertoire data. To predict cytomegalovirus infection status, the study combined high-throughput TCR immunosequencing, statistical association of individual TCRs with disease status, and machine learning. Rather than using new phenotypic data, the later analysis identified candidate immune exposures from TCR beta sequences and from how often those sequences occurred across donors.

The cohort was made up of 666 healthy bone marrow donors. At the time of sampling, all cohort members were nominally healthy, though unrecorded immune exposures were likely present. The donor tested CMV seronegative, placing the donor among the 350 to 400 seronegative members of the cohort. Each donor provided a peripheral blood sample, and peripheral blood mononuclear cells were used for TCR beta sequencing. Genomic DNA was extracted from the blood cell samples with the Qiagen DNeasy Blood Extraction Kit. CDR1 and CDR2, looked up from the germline V gene (reference sequence), are LNHNV and YYDKDF. V loses 7 bases of germline sequence and J loses 0 bases, and the interval between the two ends is 12 bases. The CDR3 has 15 amino acids, counting the end cysteine and phenylalanine. Of all the DNA, just the CDR3 is kept, 45 bases in frame from base 1. General findings and caveats noted by the study authors: Compared with equally common non-associated chains, HLA-associated TCR beta chains in a later analysis were more clonally expanded and had lower generation probabilities. Cytomegalovirus status was reported to be diagnosed by the classifier with high specificity and sensitivity in both the original and validation cohorts. In this cohort, only TCR beta chains were sequenced, and detectable features were limited by the absence of alpha or paired-chain data. In a later genetic analysis, a missense DCLRE1C variant was associated with V-gene and J-gene trimming of TCR beta chains, and the association was replicated in an independent cohort. A further reported finding was that TCR beta sequences accurately predicted the HLA-A and HLA-B alleles for most subjects in the first cohort. Seventeen rarely observed V segments, including chromosome 9 orphons, were excluded from the earlier analysis of approximately 500 of the donors because counts were too low. Because HLA typing was missing for some donors at each locus, association tests included only the typed subset. According to a later analysis, most CMV-associated TCR beta chains appeared to be HLA-restricted, and the HLA associations seemed to be driven largely by CMV exposure. Compared with the 666-donor mean, donors in an Asian-associated ancestry cluster had fewer N-insertions in productive TCRs, according to a later genetic analysis. According to a later analysis, parvovirus B19, influenza, CMV and Epstein-Barr virus appeared linked to several top co-occurrence clusters. Immune exposure information for the cohort was limited to CMV serostatus. The presence/absence analyses assumed that sequencing depth was roughly uniform across donors, and that assumption may not be true. The study gave a list of 150 to 200 TCR beta chains associated with cytomegalovirus. A group of highly shared sequence variants was considered likely to be a technical artifact of the sequencing pipeline. Across donors, most TCR sequences were observed very rarely, whereas some public TCRs were present in many individuals. Linkage disequilibrium might explain the correlated functional status among segregating V segments, but an unknown experimental factor could not be excluded. Some IMGT-functional V segments, including TRBV6-2 and TRBV6-3, could not be distinguished by the 87-base-pair reads and were therefore excluded. A later analysis associated 16,951 TCR beta sequences with specific HLA alleles at a false discovery rate of 0.05. A later analysis found that TCR association rates varied across HLA loci, with DRB1 alleles showing the most associated TCRs and HLA-C alleles the fewest. In vitro tests confirmed that a few of the cytomegalovirus-associated TCR beta chains recognize cytomegalovirus antigens. In an earlier analysis of approximately 590 of the donors, most TCR beta V segments appeared in productive rearrangements about 87% or about 30% of the time, broadly matching IMGT annotations. When HLA alleles, especially DR and DQ, strongly co-occurred, TCR associations were difficult to assign to individual alleles. The authors suggested that the approach could potentially be generalized to other disease states and immunological phenotypes.

The material sequenced was PBMCs. The TCR was taken from a man aged 25-45 years in good health and CMV-seronegative. The chain links TRBV15 with TRBJ2-2; a tentative D call is TRBD2 (6 bases match). The CDR3 in this case is CATTPGRSNTGELFF. The sequenced DNA: TGTGCCACCACCCCCGGGAGATCGAACACCGGGGAGCTGTTTTTT.